This TCR beta chain was obtained from a study of PD-L1 blockade in urothelial cancer. Overall study: Atezolizumab, begun by patients at some point between 2012 and 2014, was given at 1,200 mg intravenously every 3 weeks. Samples came from 3 weeks, at the second dose, and 6 weeks into treatment.

The CDR3 runs 13 residues. Trimming removed 3 bases from V and 7 bases from J, with 15 bases in between. Germline-derived CDR1 and CDR2 are SQVTM and ANQGSEA. Stated time point: pretreatment peripheral blood. Patients presented with locally advanced or metastatic urothelial carcinoma. TCR analog templates of synthetic origin were spiked into each PCR. This table comes from immunoSEQ multiplex PCR, and its TCRdb copy is limited to in-frame clones, with some not included. The table shows about 51,000 clones, with 85% to 90% occurring only once. The V gene is TRBV29-1, the J gene TRBJ1-1; maybe TRBD1 (6 bases). This material consisted of PBMCs, taken around atezolizumab (anti-PD-L1) treatment. The receptor comes from a man aged 55 to 70 with urothelial cancer. The CDR3 spells CSVDTGTFGEAFF. The DNA of the CDR3 is TGCAGCGTTGACACAGGGACCTTTGGTGAAGCTTTCTTT. The variable domain in full, with the rest retrieved from reference TRBV29-1 and TRBJ1-1, is SAVISQKPSRDICQRGTSLTIQCQVDSQVTMMFWYRQQPGQSLTLIATANQGSEATYESGFVIDKFPISRPNLTFSTLTVSNMSPEDSSIYLCSVDTGTFGEAFFGQGTRLTVV.